Following are 11 T cell receptor beta chains from one sample sequenced in a study of metastatic and nonmetastatic thyroid tumors. No treatment of any kind had been given to any patient before thyroid surgery. TCRdb redid the clone calls on the PCR reads using MiXCR. The sample includes around 10,000 clones, roughly 28% of them seen just once. Sequenced: tumor tissue. The origin of the receptors is a female donor with papillary thyroid cancer or a benign thyroid nodule (not recorded which). Some clones in this sample may be carry-over from other donors' samples.

The V and J genes are TRBV27 and TRBJ2-2; TRBD1 aligns across 10 bases. J gave up 6 bases and V 6 bases, and 7 bases lay outside the gene matches. The V gene's germline CDR1 is MNHEY and CDR2 SMNVEV (reference sequence). The CDR3 has 15 residues. This CDR3 is CASSPGTGEAGELFF. The CDR3 nucleotides are TGTGCCAGCAGCCCCGGGACAGGGGAGGCCGGGGAGCTGTTTTTT.

The V and J genes are TRBV20-1 and TRBJ2-7, with D possibly matching TRBD1 (6 bases). V was clipped by 6 bases and J by 4 bases, with 22 bases between them. Germline CDR1 DFQATT, CDR2 SNEGSKA (reference sequence). The CDR3 spans 15 residues. The CDR3 region is CSAQQARQGIYEQYF. The CDR3 DNA reads as TGCAGTGCCCAGCAGGCTCGGCAGGGGATATACGAGCAGTACTTC.

This clone has only a few counts. V is TRBV5-1 and J is TRBJ1-2; TRBD1 might be the D (5 bases). This CDR3 region has 14 residues. The germline V gene encodes CDR1 SGHRS and CDR2 YFSETQ. Trimming removed 0 bases at V and 6 bases at J, with 12 bases between. The CDR3 DNA follows: TGCGCCAGCAGCTTGGACCAGGGATGGGATGGCTACACCTTC. It codes for CASSLDQGWDGYTF.

This clone was picked up many times. The V and J genes are TRBV5-4 and TRBJ1-3; 7 bases agree with TRBD1. Per the germline V gene, CDR1 is SGHNT and CDR2 is YYREEE (reference sequence). Trimming removed 4 bases from V and 0 bases from J; junction bases left unmatched: 7. The CDR3 loop spans 16 amino acids. This CDR3 reads CASSAVQGVSGNTIYF. Written as DNA, the CDR3 is TGTGCCAGCAGCGCAGTGCAGGGGGTCTCTGGAAACACCATATATTTT.

The chain recombines TRBV20-1 with TRBJ2-1; unclear D gene. V gave up 3 bases and J gave up 1 base, with 4 bases separating them. Germline assignment: CDR1 DFQATT and CDR2 SNEGSKA (reference sequence). CDR3 length equals 12 residues. CDR3 nucleotides: TGCAGTGCTAGCGGGTCCTACAATGAGCAGTTCTTC. Protein sequence: CSASGSYNEQFF.

This clone was seen a few times. The chain recombines TRBV29-1 with TRBJ1-1; 7 bases are shared with TRBD1. V shed 6 bases and J 3 bases; nucleotides not matched to a gene: 10. The CDR3 runs to 14 residues. Germline V gene data show CDR1 as SQVTM and CDR2 as ANQGSEA. CDR3: CSVTGRTSDTEAFF. CDR3 nucleotides: TGCAGCGTGACAGGGCGGACCTCGGACACTGAAGCTTTCTTT. The complete variable domain, with remaining parts taken from reference TRBV29-1 and TRBJ1-1, reads SAVISQKPSRDICQRGTSLTIQCQVDSQVTMMFWYRQQPGQSLTLIATANQGSEATYESGFVIDKFPISRPNLTFSTLTVSNMSPEDSSIYLCSVTGRTSDTEAFFGQGTRLTVV.

This clone was counted a few times. The V call is TRBV19, the J call TRBJ1-2, with D hard to call. Between the trimmed V and J ends, which lost 6 bases and 1 base, there was a span of 9 bases. CDR3 length: 13 amino acids. CDR1 is LNHDA and CDR2 is SQIVND in the germline V gene (reference sequence). CDR3 sequence: CASRTTDNYGYTF. The CDR3 region has the DNA TGTGCCAGTAGGACAACGGATAACTATGGCTACACCTTC.

The V call is TRBV29-1, the J call TRBJ2-5; D ambiguous. The V gene lost 8 bases and the J gene lost 5 bases, with 15 bases spanning the gap. Germline lookup yields CDR1 SQVTM and CDR2 ANQGSEA. This CDR3 has 12 residues. CDR3 residues: CSLGPSRETQYF. CDR3 DNA sequence: TGCAGCCTAGGTCCGTCTCGGGAGACCCAGTACTTC.

In this sample, this clone is medium-sized. The chain employs TRBV29-1 and TRBJ1-2, with D possibly being TRBD1 (5 bases). CDR3 length: 15 residues. In germline, CDR1 is SQVTM, CDR2 ANQGSEA. V shed 0 bases and J shed 2 bases, with 13 bases lying between them. For the CDR3, the DNA is TGCAGCGTTGAAGATCACCGGGACGCAAACTATGGCTACACCTTC. Translation: CSVEDHRDANYGYTF.

The genes are TRBV27 and TRBJ2-3; 8 nucleotides align to TRBD2. CDR1 and CDR2 from the germline V gene are MNHEY and SMNVEV (reference sequence). The CDR3 has 16 amino acids. Unmatched junction bases numbered 10, after V lost 5 bases and J lost 3 bases. Here the CDR3 reads CASSPNGGGGTDTQYF. DNA for the CDR3: TGTGCCAGCAGTCCCAACGGGGGGGGAGGTACAGATACGCAGTATTTT.

This chain connects TRBV11-3 to TRBJ2-7; weak D call: TRBD2 (5 bases). The CDR3 extends over 12 amino acids. The V gene lost 5 bases and the J gene lost 7 bases, with 12 bases spanning the gap. Germline V gene data show CDR1 as SGHNT and CDR2 as YENEEA. The CDR3 region is CASSGGLGEQYF. In DNA, the CDR3 is TGTGCCAGCAGCGGCGGACTGGGAGAGCAGTACTTC. Combining the CDR3 with reference TRBV11-3 and TRBJ2-7 gives the whole variable domain EAGVVQSPRYKIIEKKQPVAFWCNPISGHNTLYWYLQNLGQGPELLIRYENEEAVDDSQLPKDRFSAERLKGVDSTLKIQPAELGDSAVYLCASSGGLGEQYFGPGTRLTVT.